This TCR beta chain was found in a study of blood T cell repertoires in COVID-19. Study at large: Samples representing acute and convalescent COVID-19 were sourced from the United States, Italy and Spain.

Deletions cut 0 bases from V and 4 bases from J, with 13 bases between. This CDR3 spans 15 amino acids. Germline CDR1 is SGHRS and CDR2 is YFSETQ. Participants were aged about 18 to 90 years from approximately 23 US areas. Cohort assignment relied on participant-reported clinical history. Generated by immunoSEQ multiplex PCR, the TCRdb table keeps only in-frame clones and is missing some. The sample holds about 300,000 clones; 80% to 90% are singletons and the top ten take approximately 4.1%. This clone has a count of ten or more. The sequencing sample was made of PBMCs or T cells enriched from blood (not recorded which). This clonotype was sampled from a man aged 25 to 40 who had recovered from COVID-19. The rearrangement uses TRBV5-1 and TRBJ1-2, with D possibly TRBD1 on 5 matching bases. The CDR3 coding sequence is TGCGCCAGCAGCTTGGCCCAGGGTGCGGCCTATGGCTACACCTTC. This translates into CASSLAQGAAYGYTF.